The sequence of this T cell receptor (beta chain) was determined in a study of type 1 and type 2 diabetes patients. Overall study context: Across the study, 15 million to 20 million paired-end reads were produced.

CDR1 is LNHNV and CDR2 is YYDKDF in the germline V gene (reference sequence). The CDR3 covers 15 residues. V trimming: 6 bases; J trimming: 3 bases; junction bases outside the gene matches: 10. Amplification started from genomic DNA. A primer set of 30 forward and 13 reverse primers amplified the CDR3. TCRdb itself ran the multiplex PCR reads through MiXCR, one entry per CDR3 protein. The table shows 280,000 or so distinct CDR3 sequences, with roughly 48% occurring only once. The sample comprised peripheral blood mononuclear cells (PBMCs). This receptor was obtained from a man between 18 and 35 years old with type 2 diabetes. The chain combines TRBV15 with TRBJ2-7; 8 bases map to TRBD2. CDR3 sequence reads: CATSSGTGYRYEQYF. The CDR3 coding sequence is TGTGCCACCAGTAGCGGGACGGGGTATCGCTACGAGCAGTACTTC.